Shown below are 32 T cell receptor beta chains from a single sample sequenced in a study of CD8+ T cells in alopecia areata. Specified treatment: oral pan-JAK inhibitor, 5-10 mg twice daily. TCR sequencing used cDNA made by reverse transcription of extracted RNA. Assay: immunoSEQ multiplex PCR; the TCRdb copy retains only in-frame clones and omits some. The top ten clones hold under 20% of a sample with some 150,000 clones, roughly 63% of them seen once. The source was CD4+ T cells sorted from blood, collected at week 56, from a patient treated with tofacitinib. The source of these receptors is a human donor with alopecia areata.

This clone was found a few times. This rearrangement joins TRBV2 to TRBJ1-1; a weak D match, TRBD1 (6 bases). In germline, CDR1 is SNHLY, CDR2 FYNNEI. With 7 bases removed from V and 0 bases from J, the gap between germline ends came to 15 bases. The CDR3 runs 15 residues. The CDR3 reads CASTKEGGLNTEAFF. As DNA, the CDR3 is TGTGCCAGCACCAAAGAAGGGGGTCTGAACACTGAAGCTTTCTTT.

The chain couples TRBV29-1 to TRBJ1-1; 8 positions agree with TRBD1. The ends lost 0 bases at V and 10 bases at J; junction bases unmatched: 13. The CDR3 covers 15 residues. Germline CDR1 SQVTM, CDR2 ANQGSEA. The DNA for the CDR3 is TGCAGCGTTGAAGACCCGACGAGGATTACAGGGGGAGCTTTCTTT. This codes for CSVEDPTRITGGAFF.

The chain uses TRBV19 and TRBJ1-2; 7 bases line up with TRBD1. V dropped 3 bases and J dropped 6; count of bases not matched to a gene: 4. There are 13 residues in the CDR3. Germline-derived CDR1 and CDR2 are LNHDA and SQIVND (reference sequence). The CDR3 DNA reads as TGTGCCAGTAGTATTCAACAGGGGAATGGCTACACCTTC. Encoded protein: CASSIQQGNGYTF.

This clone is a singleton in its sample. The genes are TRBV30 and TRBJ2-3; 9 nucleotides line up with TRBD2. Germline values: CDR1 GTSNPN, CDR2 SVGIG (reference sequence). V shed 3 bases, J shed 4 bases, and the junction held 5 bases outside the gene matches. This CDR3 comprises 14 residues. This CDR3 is CAWRRGGGADTQYF. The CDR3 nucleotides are TGTGCCTGGAGGCGGGGGGGCGGCGCAGATACGCAGTATTTT.

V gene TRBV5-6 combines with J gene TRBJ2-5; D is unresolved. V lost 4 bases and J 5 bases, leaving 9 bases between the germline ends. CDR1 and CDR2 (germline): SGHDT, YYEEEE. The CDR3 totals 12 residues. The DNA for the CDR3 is TGTGCCAGCAGCCGAATCCAGGAGACCCAGTACTTC. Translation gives CASSRIQETQYF.

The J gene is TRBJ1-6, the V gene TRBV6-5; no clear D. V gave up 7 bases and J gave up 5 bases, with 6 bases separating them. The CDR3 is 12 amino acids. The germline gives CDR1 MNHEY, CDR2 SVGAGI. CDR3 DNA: TGTGCCAGCATGGGCCATAATTCACCCCTCCACTTT. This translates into CASMGHNSPLHF.

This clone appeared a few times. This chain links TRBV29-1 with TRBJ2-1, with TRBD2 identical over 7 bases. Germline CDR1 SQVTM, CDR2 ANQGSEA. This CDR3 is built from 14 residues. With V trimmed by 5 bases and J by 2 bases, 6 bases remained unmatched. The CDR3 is CSVIPSGTYNEQFF. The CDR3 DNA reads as TGCAGCGTTATTCCTAGCGGAACCTACAATGAGCAGTTCTTC.

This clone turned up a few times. This chain's CDR3 is CASSFRGVGSYEQYF. The CDR3 bases are TGTGCCAGCAGCTTCCGAGGGGTCGGCAGCTACGAGCAGTACTTC. The V and J genes are TRBV7-2 and TRBJ2-7; D tentatively reads TRBD1 or TRBD2 (5 bases each). Between the trimmed V and J ends, which lost 3 bases and 3 bases, there was a span of 15 bases. Germline CDR1 SGHTA, CDR2 FQGNSA. CDR3 length: 15 residues.

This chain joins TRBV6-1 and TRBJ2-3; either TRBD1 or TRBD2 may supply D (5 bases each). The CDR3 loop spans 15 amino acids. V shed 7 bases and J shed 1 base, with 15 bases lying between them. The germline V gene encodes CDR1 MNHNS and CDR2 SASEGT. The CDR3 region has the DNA TGTGCCAGCACCTTAGAGGGGTATGGCACAGATACGCAGTATTTT. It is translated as CASTLEGYGTDTQYF.

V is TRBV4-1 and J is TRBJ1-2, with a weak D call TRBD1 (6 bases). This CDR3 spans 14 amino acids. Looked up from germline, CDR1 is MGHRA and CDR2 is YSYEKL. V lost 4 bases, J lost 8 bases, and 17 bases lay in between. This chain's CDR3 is CASSPGGLRDGYTF. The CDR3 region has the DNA TGCGCCAGCAGCCCCGGGGGCCTCAGGGACGGCTACACCTTC.

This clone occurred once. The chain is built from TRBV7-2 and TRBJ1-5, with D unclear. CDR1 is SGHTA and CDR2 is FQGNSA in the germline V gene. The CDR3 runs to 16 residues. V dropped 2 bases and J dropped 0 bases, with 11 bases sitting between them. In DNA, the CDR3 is TGTGCCAGCAGCTTATGGGGAGTAGATAGCAATCAGCCCCAGCATTTT. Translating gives CASSLWGVDSNQPQHF.

The CDR3 DNA reads TGTGCCAGCAGCCAACTTCGGGTGAACACTGAAGCTTTCTTT. Its protein product is CASSQLRVNTEAFF. The chain combines TRBV6-5 with TRBJ1-1; D gene ambiguous. The V end was cut by 6 bases, the J end by 0 bases, with 11 bases between. Germline CDR1 is MNHEY and CDR2 is SVGAGI. CDR3 length: 14 residues.

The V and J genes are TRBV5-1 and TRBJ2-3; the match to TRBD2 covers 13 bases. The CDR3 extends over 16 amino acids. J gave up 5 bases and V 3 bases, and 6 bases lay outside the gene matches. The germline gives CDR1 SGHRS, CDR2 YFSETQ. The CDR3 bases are TGCGCCAGCAGCTACGGGACTAGCGGGGCTGGAGATACGCAGTATTTT. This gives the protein CASSYGTSGAGDTQYF. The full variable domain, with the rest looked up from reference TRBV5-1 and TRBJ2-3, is KAGVTQTPRYLIKTRGQQVTLSCSPISGHRSVSWYQQTPGQGLQFLFEYFSETQRNKGNFPGRFSGRQFSNSRSEMNVSTLELGDSALYLCASSYGTSGAGDTQYFGPGTRLTVL.

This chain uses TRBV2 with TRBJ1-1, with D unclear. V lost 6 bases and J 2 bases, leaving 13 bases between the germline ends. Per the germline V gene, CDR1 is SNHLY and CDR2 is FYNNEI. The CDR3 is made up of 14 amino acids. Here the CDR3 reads CASRLGWVNTEAFF. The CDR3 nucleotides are TGTGCCAGCAGGTTAGGGTGGGTAAACACTGAAGCTTTCTTT. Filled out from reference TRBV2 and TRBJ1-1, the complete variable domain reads EPEVTQTPSHQVTQMGQEVILRCVPISNHLYFYWYRQILGQKVEFLVSFYNNEISEKSEIFDDQFSVERPDGSNFTLKIRSTKLEDSAMYFCASRLGWVNTEAFFGQGTRLTVV.

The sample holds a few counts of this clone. CDR3 in amino acids: CASSQTPQSNTGELFF. CDR3 in DNA: TGCGCCAGCAGCCAAACTCCCCAGTCGAACACCGGGGAGCTGTTTTTT. The chain has TRBV4-1 and TRBJ2-2; the D is unclear. V gave up 2 bases and J gave up 0 bases, with 10 bases separating them. Per germline, CDR1 MGHRA and CDR2 YSYEKL. The CDR3 contains 16 residues.

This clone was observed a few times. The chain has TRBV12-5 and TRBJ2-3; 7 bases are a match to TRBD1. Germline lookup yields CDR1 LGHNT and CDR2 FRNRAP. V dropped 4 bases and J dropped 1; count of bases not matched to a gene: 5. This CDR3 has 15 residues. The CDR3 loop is CASGWGTGGTDTQYF. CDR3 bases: TGTGCTAGTGGTTGGGGCACAGGGGGCACAGATACGCAGTATTTT. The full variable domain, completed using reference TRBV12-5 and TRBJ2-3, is DARVTQTPRHKVTEMGQEVTMRCQPILGHNTVFWYRQTMMQGLELLAYFRNRAPLDDSGMPKDRFSAEMPDATLATLKIQPSEPRDSAVYFCASGWGTGGTDTQYFGPGTRLTVL.

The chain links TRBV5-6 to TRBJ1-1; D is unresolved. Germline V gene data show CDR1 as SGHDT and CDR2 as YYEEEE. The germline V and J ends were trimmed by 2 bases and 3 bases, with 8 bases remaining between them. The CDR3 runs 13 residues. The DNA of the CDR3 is TGTGCCAGCAGCTTAGCGGGATACACTGAAGCTTTCTTT. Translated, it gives CASSLAGYTEAFF.

CDR3 sequence reads: CASSRQGGSSPLHF. CDR3 sequence (DNA): TGTGCCAGCTCACGACAGGGAGGGAGCTCACCCCTCCACTTT. The chain carries TRBV18 and TRBJ1-6; 7 bases are shared with TRBD1. This CDR3 is 14 amino acids long. CDR1 and CDR2 from the germline V gene are KGHSH and LQKENI. After removal of 4 bases from V and 10 bases from J, the junction contained 7 bases not matched to a gene.

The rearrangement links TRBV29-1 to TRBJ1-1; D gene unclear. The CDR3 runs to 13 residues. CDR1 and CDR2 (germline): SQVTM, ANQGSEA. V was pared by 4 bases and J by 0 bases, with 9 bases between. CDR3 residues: CSVVKKMNTEAFF. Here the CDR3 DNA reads TGCAGCGTTGTGAAGAAAATGAACACTGAAGCTTTCTTT.

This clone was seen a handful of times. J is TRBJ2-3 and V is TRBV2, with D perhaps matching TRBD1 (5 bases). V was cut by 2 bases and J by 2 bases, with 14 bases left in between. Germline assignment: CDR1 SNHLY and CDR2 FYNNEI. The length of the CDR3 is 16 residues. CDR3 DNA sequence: TGTGCCAGCAGTGAACGGTTAGGCAGGGCCACAGATACGCAGTATTTT. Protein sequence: CASSERLGRATDTQYF.

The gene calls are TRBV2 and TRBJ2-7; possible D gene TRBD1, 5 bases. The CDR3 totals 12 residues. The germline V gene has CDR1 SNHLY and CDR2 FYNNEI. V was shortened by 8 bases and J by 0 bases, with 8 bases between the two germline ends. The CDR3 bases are TGTGCCAGCGACAGTGACTCCTACGAGCAGTACTTC. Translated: CASDSDSYEQYF.

CDR3 DNA sequence: TGTGCCAGCAGCTTAGAAACTAGCGGGTACAATGAGCAGTTCTTC. Protein: CASSLETSGYNEQFF. The rearrangement uses TRBV7-6 and TRBJ2-1; 9 positions agree with TRBD2. V shed 1 base, J shed 4 bases, and the junction held 2 bases outside the gene matches. CDR1 and CDR2 from the germline V gene are SGHVS and FNYEAQ. There are 15 residues in the CDR3.

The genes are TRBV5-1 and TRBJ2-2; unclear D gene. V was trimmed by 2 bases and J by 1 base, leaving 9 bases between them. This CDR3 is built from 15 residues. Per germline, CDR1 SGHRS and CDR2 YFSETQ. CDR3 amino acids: CASSLATQNTGELFF. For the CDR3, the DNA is TGCGCCAGCAGCTTAGCGACACAGAACACCGGGGAGCTGTTTTTT.

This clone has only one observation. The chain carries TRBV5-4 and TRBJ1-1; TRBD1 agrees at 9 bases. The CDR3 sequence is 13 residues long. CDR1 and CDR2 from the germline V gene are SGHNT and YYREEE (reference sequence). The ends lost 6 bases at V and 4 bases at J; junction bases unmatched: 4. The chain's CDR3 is CASTSTGGTEAFF. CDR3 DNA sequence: TGTGCCAGCACTTCGACAGGGGGCACTGAAGCTTTCTTT.

The CDR3 bases are TGTGCCAGCAGCTTAGCTTTAAACGGGCAGCGACCGACCCCCGCCGAGACCCAGTACTTC. Its translation is CASSLALNGQRPTPAETQYF. The chain links TRBV7-2 to TRBJ2-5, with no clear D. There are 20 residues in the CDR3. Germline CDR1 reads SGHTA; CDR2 reads FQGNSA. The V end was cut by 0 bases, the J end by 5 bases, with 28 bases between.

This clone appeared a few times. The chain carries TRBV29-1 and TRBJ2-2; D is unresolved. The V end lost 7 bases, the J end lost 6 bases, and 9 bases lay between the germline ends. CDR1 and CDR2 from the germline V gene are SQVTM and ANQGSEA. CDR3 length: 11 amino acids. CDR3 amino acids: CSAHRAGELFF. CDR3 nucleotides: TGCAGCGCCCACCGCGCCGGGGAGCTGTTTTTT.

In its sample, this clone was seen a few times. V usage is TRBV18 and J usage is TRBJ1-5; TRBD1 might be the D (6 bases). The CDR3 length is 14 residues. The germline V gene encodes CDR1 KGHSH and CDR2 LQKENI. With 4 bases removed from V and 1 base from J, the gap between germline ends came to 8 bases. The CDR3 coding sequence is TGTGCCAGCTCACTCGGGGGCAGCAATCAGCCCCAGCATTTT. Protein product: CASSLGGSNQPQHF.

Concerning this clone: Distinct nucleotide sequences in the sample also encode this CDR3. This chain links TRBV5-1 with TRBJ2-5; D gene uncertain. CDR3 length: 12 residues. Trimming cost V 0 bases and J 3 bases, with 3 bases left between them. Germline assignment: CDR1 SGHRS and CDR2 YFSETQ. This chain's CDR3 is CASSLEKETQYF. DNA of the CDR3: TGCGCCAGCAGCTTGGAGAAAGAGACCCAGTACTTC.

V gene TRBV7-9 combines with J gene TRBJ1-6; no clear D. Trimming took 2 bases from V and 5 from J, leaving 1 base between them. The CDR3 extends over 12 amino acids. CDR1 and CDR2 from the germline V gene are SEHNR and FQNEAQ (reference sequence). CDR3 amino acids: CASSLNNSPLHF. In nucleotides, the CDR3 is TGTGCCAGCAGCTTAAATAATTCACCCCTCCACTTT.

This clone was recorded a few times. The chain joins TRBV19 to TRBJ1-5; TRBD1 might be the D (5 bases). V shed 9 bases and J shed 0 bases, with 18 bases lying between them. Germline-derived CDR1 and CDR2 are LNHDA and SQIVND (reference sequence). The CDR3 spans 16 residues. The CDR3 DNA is TGTGCCAGCCGAGAAGCCGGGGGATATAGCAATCAGCCCCAGCATTTT. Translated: CASREAGGYSNQPQHF.

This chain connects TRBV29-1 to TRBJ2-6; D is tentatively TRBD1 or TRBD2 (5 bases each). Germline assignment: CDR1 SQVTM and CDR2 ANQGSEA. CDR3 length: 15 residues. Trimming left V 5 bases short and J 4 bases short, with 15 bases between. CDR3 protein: CSVLQGALGANVLTF. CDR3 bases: TGCAGCGTTCTCCAGGGAGCGCTGGGGGCCAACGTCCTGACTTTC.

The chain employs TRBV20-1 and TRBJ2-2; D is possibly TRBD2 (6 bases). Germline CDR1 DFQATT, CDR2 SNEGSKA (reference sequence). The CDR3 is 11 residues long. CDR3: CSSAGNGELFF. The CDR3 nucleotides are TGCAGCTCGGCGGGGAACGGGGAGCTGTTTTTT.